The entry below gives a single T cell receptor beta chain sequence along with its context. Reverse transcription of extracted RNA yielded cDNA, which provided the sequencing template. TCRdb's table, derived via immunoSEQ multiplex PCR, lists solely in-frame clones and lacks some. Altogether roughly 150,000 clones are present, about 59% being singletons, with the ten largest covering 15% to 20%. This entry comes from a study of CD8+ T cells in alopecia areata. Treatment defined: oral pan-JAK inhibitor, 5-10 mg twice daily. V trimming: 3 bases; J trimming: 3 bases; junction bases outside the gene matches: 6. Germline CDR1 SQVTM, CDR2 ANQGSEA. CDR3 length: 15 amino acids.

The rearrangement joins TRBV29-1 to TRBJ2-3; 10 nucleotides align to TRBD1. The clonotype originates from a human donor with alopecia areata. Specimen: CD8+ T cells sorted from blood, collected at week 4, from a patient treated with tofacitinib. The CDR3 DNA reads TGCAGCGTTGATGACCGGGACAGGGGAACAGATACGCAGTATTTT. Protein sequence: CSVDDRDRGTDTQYF.